Listed here are 19 T cell receptor beta chains from one sample, sequenced in a study of blood T cell repertoires in COVID-19. Measured with immunoSEQ multiplex PCR; TCRdb has only the in-frame clones, and not every one. The sample holds around 240,000 clones, more than 70% seen once. Input material: PBMCs or T cells enriched from blood (not recorded which). These receptor sequences come from a woman in her forties or fifties who had recovered from COVID-19.

The chain links TRBV10-3 to TRBJ2-1; 7 nucleotides align to TRBD1. CDR1 and CDR2 (germline): ENHRY, SYGVKD. V lost 4 bases and J lost 6; bases outside the gene matches: 0. The CDR3 contains 12 residues. CDR3 sequence reads: CAISAGGNEQFF. Written as DNA, the CDR3 is TGTGCCATCAGTGCAGGGGGCAATGAGCAGTTCTTC.

This clone occurred a few times. Here the CDR3 DNA reads TGCAGCGTTGCCCACGGACAGATCGAAGAGACCCAGTACTTC. Residues: CSVAHGQIEETQYF. This chain joins TRBV29-1 and TRBJ2-5; possibly TRBD1 for D (6 bases). Trimming removed 4 bases at V and 3 bases at J, with 15 bases between. This CDR3 has 14 amino acids. Per the germline V gene, CDR1 is SQVTM and CDR2 is ANQGSEA.

This chain joins TRBV5-1 and TRBJ2-3; D gene unclear. The germline CDR1 and CDR2 sequences are SGHRS and YFSETQ. This CDR3 has 14 residues. The V end lost 0 bases, the J end lost 1 base, and 6 bases lay between the germline ends. In DNA form, the CDR3 reads TGCGCCAGCAGCTTGGCCTATGGCACAGATACGCAGTATTTT. It specifies CASSLAYGTDTQYF.

The chain has TRBV7-9 and TRBJ1-6; TRBD1 is a possible D gene (6 bases). V lost 5 bases to trimming and J lost 6 bases, with 17 bases between them. Germline V CDR1 and CDR2: SEHNR, FQNEAQ (reference sequence). This CDR3 is built from 16 residues. CDR3 in amino acids: CASSQSDSEINSPLHF. The CDR3 bases are TGTGCCAGCAGCCAGTCGGACAGCGAAATTAATTCACCCCTCCACTTT.

Only a few counts were recorded for this clone. The V call is TRBV28, the J call TRBJ1-2; 8 bases align to TRBD1. V lost 7 bases, J lost 3 bases, and 4 bases stayed unmatched. Germline assignment: CDR1 MDHEN and CDR2 SYDVKM. The CDR3 runs 13 residues. CDR3: CASKPGGYYGYTF. In nucleotides, the CDR3 is TGTGCCAGCAAACCAGGGGGCTACTATGGCTACACCTTC.

The chain is built from TRBV7-2 and TRBJ2-3, with D tentatively TRBD2 (7 bases). The length of the CDR3 is 15 residues. Germline values: CDR1 SGHTA, CDR2 FQGNSA. V was cut by 1 base and J by 1 base, with 9 bases left in between. This CDR3 is CASSLDGGRTDTQYF. For the CDR3, the DNA is TGTGCCAGCAGCTTAGACGGGGGGCGCACAGATACGCAGTATTTT.

V gene TRBV30 combines with J gene TRBJ2-3, with TRBD2 matching 8 bases. With 0 bases clipped from V and 4 bases from J, the junction kept 3 bases outside the gene matches. The CDR3 runs 14 residues. Germline V gene sequence: CDR1 GTSNPN, CDR2 SVGIG (reference sequence). CDR3 in amino acids: CAWSVGRGADTQYF. The CDR3 nucleotides are TGTGCCTGGAGTGTAGGGCGGGGGGCAGATACGCAGTATTTT.

The chain employs TRBV19 and TRBJ2-5; the match to TRBD1 covers 7 bases. V was pared by 5 bases and J by 3 bases, with 3 bases of the junction left unmatched. CDR3 length: 13 residues. The germline CDR1 and CDR2 sequences are LNHDA and SQIVND (reference sequence). CDR3 region: CASSAGTEETQYF. The CDR3 nucleotides are TGTGCCAGTAGTGCCGGGACAGAAGAGACCCAGTACTTC.

V and J are TRBV29-1 and TRBJ2-7, with D uncertain. CDR3 length: 14 amino acids. The germline V gene encodes CDR1 SQVTM and CDR2 ANQGSEA. Trimming cost V 4 bases and J 5 bases, with 18 bases left between them. CDR3 sequence reads: CSVARRRRDNEQYF. The CDR3 DNA reads TGCAGCGTTGCGCGGCGGAGAAGAGATAACGAGCAGTACTTC.

The V gene is TRBV19, the J gene TRBJ1-2; 7 nucleotides agree with TRBD1. The CDR3 runs to 16 residues. The germline gives CDR1 LNHDA, CDR2 SQIVND (reference sequence). V shed 4 bases and J 9 bases; nucleotides not matched to a gene: 17. The CDR3 coding sequence is TGTGCCAGTAGTACCAATCGGGACAGTTCGAGTGGCCGCTACACCTTC. Amino acids: CASSTNRDSSSGRYTF. The entire variable domain, with the rest obtained from reference TRBV19 and TRBJ1-2, is as follows: DGGITQSPKYLFRKEGQNVTLSCEQNLNHDAMYWYRQDPGQGLRLIYYSQIVNDFQKGDIAEGYSVSREKKESFPLTVTSAQKNPTAFYLCASSTNRDSSSGRYTFGSGTRLTVV.

In nucleotides, the CDR3 is TGCGCCAGCAGCCACCCTAAGACAGGGGAGGGAGAAAAACTGTTTTTT. Amino acid sequence: CASSHPKTGEGEKLFF. The chain links TRBV4-1 to TRBJ1-4; TRBD1 aligns across 8 bases. The V gene's germline CDR1 is MGHRA and CDR2 YSYEKL. Germline trimming cut 3 bases from V and 8 bases from J; bases unmatched to any gene: 11. The CDR3 consists of 16 residues.

The chain couples TRBV14 to TRBJ1-1; D unresolved. This CDR3 is 13 amino acids long. Germline V lookup: CDR1 SGHDN, CDR2 FVKESK. The V end was cut by 0 bases, the J end by 3 bases, with 5 bases between. CDR3 sequence reads: CASSQEQYTEAFF. The CDR3, as DNA: TGTGCCAGCAGCCAAGAACAGTACACTGAAGCTTTCTTT.

CDR3 sequence reads: CASAGGPDQPQHF. The CDR3 region has the DNA TGTGCCAGCGCAGGGGGGCCCGATCAGCCCCAGCATTTT. The chain uses TRBV6-5 and TRBJ1-5, with 7 bases aligning to TRBD1. The CDR3 extends over 13 amino acids. V shed 8 bases, J shed 5 bases, and the junction held 6 bases outside the gene matches. Per the germline V gene, CDR1 is MNHEY and CDR2 is SVGAGI.

This clone is a singleton in its sample. The V call is TRBV7-8, the J call TRBJ1-5; 9 nucleotides line up with TRBD1. V shed 0 bases, J shed 7 bases, and the junction held 13 bases outside the gene matches. The CDR3 has 18 amino acids. The germline V gene encodes CDR1 SGHVS and CDR2 FQNEAQ. In DNA form, the CDR3 reads TGTGCCAGCAGCTTAGCTCGCGTAGCGAGACAGGGGGACCAGCCCCAGCATTTT. Its protein product is CASSLARVARQGDQPQHF.

The rearrangement links TRBV30 to TRBJ2-7; D is possibly TRBD2 (6 bases). The CDR3 spans 15 residues. Trimming cost V 3 bases and J 0 bases, with 15 bases left between them. Germline assignment: CDR1 GTSNPN and CDR2 SVGIG (reference sequence). CDR3 amino acids: CAWSAIGTFSYEQYF. In nucleotides, the CDR3 is TGTGCCTGGAGCGCCATTGGGACTTTCTCCTACGAGCAGTACTTC.

This clone was seen a handful of times. The chain links TRBV28 to TRBJ2-7, with D unclear. Trimming left V 10 bases short and J 4 bases short, with 11 bases between. The CDR3 is 11 residues long. Germline loops: CDR1 MDHEN, CDR2 SYDVKM. This CDR3 reads CATRGKYEQYF. The CDR3 bases are TGTGCCACTCGAGGAAAGTACGAGCAGTACTTC.

The rearrangement joins TRBV6-2 or TRBV6-3 to TRBJ2-3, with D perhaps matching TRBD2 (7 bases). Per germline, CDR1 MNHEY and CDR2 SVGEGT. The CDR3 is 15 amino acids. V was cut by 0 bases and J by 5 bases, with 12 bases left in between. For the CDR3, the DNA is TGTGCCAGCAGTTACTCCGCGGGGGCCGAAGATACGCAGTATTTT. Amino acid sequence: CASSYSAGAEDTQYF.

The CDR3 protein is CASSPNGPGKGNEKLFF. As DNA, the CDR3 is TGTGCCAGCTCACCAAACGGTCCAGGGAAGGGGAATGAAAAACTGTTTTTT. The J gene is TRBJ1-4, the V gene TRBV18; possibly TRBD1 for D (5 bases). Trimming removed 2 bases at V and 5 bases at J, with 18 bases between. This CDR3 comprises 17 residues. Germline CDR1 and CDR2: KGHSH and LQKENI.

This clone was detected only a few times. The rearrangement joins TRBV7-2 to TRBJ1-2; possibly TRBD1 for D (6 bases). The CDR3 runs 14 residues. Trimming pared 4 bases from V and 4 bases from J, leaving 13 bases between. Germline-derived CDR1 and CDR2 are SGHTA and FQGNSA. DNA of the CDR3: TGTGCCAGCAGCTCAAGGACAGTTCGCTATGGCTACACCTTC. Translating gives CASSSRTVRYGYTF.